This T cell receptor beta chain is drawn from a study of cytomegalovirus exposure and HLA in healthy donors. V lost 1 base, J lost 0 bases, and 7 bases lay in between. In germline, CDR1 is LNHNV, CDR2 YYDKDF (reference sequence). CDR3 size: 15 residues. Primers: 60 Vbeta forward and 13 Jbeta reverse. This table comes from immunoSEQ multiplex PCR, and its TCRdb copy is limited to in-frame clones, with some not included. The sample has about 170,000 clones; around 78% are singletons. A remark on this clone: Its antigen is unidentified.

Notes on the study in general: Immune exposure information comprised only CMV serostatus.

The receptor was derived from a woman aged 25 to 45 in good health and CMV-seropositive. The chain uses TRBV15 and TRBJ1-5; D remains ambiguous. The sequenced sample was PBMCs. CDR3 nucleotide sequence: TGTGCCACCAGCAGAGGGCAAAATAGCAATCAGCCCCAGCATTTT. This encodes CATSRGQNSNQPQHF.